The 24 T cell receptor beta chains below come from one sample, sequenced in a study of blood T cell repertoires in COVID-19. Libraries were prepared by immunoSEQ multiplex PCR; TCRdb keeps only in-frame clonotypes and omits some of them. The sample has some 150,000 clones, roughly 84% seen once. The sequenced sample consisted of peripheral blood. The source of these receptors is a man aged 70 or older with acute or convalescent COVID-19.

The DNA of the CDR3 is TGCGCCAGCAGCTACCAGGGGACACAAGAGACCCAGTACTTC. It yields the protein CASSYQGTQETQYF. This sequence joins TRBV5-1 and TRBJ2-5, with D possibly being TRBD1 (6 bases). The CDR3 covers 14 residues. V was cut by 3 bases and J by 2 bases, with 11 bases left in between. Germline lookup yields CDR1 SGHRS and CDR2 YFSETQ.

This clone was counted ten times or more. This chain connects TRBV6-1 to TRBJ1-1, with TRBD1 matching 8 bases. This CDR3 has 15 residues. V lost 3 bases, J lost 3 bases, and 6 bases stayed unmatched. The V gene's germline CDR1 is MNHNS and CDR2 SASEGT. Written as DNA, the CDR3 is TGTGCCAGCAGTGACAGGACAGGGCTTCACACTGAAGCTTTCTTT. Its protein is CASSDRTGLHTEAFF.

This CDR3 reads CASGQDRGNSPLHF. As DNA, the CDR3 is TGCGCCAGCGGCCAGGACAGGGGGAATTCACCCCTCCACTTT. This rearrangement joins TRBV5-1 to TRBJ1-6; the match to TRBD1 covers 10 bases. Germline V CDR1 and CDR2: SGHRS, YFSETQ. The CDR3 is made up of 14 amino acids. V trimming: 7 bases; J trimming: 7 bases; junction bases outside the gene matches: 5.

The chain has TRBV3-1 (or the pseudogene TRBV3-2) and TRBJ2-2; 8 bases match TRBD1. This CDR3 spans 16 amino acids. V lost 6 bases, J lost 4 bases, and 10 bases stayed unmatched. CDR1 and CDR2 (germline): LGHDT, YNNKEL (reference sequence). The CDR3 spells CASSYPRGQSTGELFF. CDR3 in DNA: TGTGCCAGCAGTTACCCCAGGGGGCAGAGCACCGGGGAGCTGTTTTTT.

In its sample, this clone was seen a few times. The chain is built from TRBV14 and TRBJ1-2; D unclear. Trimming shortened V by 4 bases and J by 2 bases, and 14 bases separated the two germline ends. The germline V gene encodes CDR1 SGHDN and CDR2 FVKESK. This CDR3 comprises 15 residues. The CDR3 loop reads CASSPPGSGNYGYTF. In DNA form, the CDR3 reads TGTGCCAGCAGCCCCCCCGGGTCGGGGAACTATGGCTACACCTTC.

The chain combines TRBV5-5 with TRBJ1-6; D gene ambiguous. This CDR3 has 13 amino acids. The germline V gene encodes CDR1 SGHKS and CDR2 YYEKEE (reference sequence). V dropped 1 base and J dropped 9 bases, with 8 bases sitting between them. As DNA, the CDR3 is TGTGCCAGCAGCTTGCCACAGATTTCACCCCTCCACTTT. Translation gives CASSLPQISPLHF.

The J gene is TRBJ1-2, the V gene TRBV3-1 (or the pseudogene TRBV3-2); D gene ambiguous. Germline lookup yields CDR1 LGHDT and CDR2 YNNKEL (reference sequence). The length of the CDR3 is 14 residues. V was pared by 0 bases and J by 6 bases, with 11 bases between. CDR3 loop: CASSQDGRLHGYTF. CDR3 DNA sequence: TGTGCCAGCAGCCAAGATGGGAGGCTCCATGGCTACACCTTC.

V gene TRBV11-2 combines with J gene TRBJ1-1; D remains unclear. Trimming cost V 1 base and J 1 base, with 13 bases left between them. The CDR3 loop spans 16 amino acids. Germline CDR1 and CDR2: SGHAT and FQNNGV. The CDR3 sequence is CASSLGSFSTNTEAFF. CDR3 bases: TGTGCCAGCAGCTTAGGTAGCTTTAGTACGAACACTGAAGCTTTCTTT.

CDR3 sequence (DNA): TGCGCCAGCAGCTTGGCAGGGGTGGGGGCTTTCTTT. Protein sequence: CASSLAGVGAFF. The chain joins TRBV5-1 to TRBJ1-1; maybe TRBD1 (6 bases). The germline gives CDR1 SGHRS, CDR2 YFSETQ. Trimming pared 0 bases from V and 11 bases from J, leaving 11 bases between. There are 12 residues in the CDR3.

This sequence joins TRBV7-2 and TRBJ1-2; 9 bases are shared with TRBD1. J gave up 8 bases and V 1 base, and 8 bases lay outside the gene matches. Looked up from germline, CDR1 is SGHTA and CDR2 is FQGNSA. The CDR3 loop spans 15 amino acids. The CDR3 DNA follows: TGTGCCAGCAGCTTAGTGGGACGGACAGGGGAAGGCTACACCTTC. Its protein product is CASSLVGRTGEGYTF.

The V gene is TRBV9, the J gene TRBJ1-5, with a weak D call TRBD1 (5 bases). The V end was cut by 0 bases, the J end by 2 bases, with 9 bases between. The CDR3 length is 15 residues. Germline lookup yields CDR1 SGDLS and CDR2 YYNGEE. The CDR3 DNA sequence: TGTGCCAGCAGCGTAGGGTCGACAGGCAATCAGCCCCAGCATTTT. Protein sequence: CASSVGSTGNQPQHF. Together with reference TRBV9 and TRBJ1-5, the CDR3 gives the full variable domain: DSGVTQTPKHLITATGQRVTLRCSPRSGDLSVYWYQQSLDQGLQFLIQYYNGEERAKGNILERFSAQQFPDLHSELNLSSLELGDSALYFCASSVGSTGNQPQHFGDGTRLSIL.

The V and J genes are TRBV2 and TRBJ1-6; D is uncertain. Between the trimmed V and J ends, which lost 2 bases and 4 bases, there was a span of 9 bases. Germline V gives CDR1 SNHLY, CDR2 FYNNEI. The CDR3 is 15 amino acids. DNA of the CDR3: TGTGCCAGCAGTGAACTTGAGGGATATAATTCACCCCTCCACTTT. Translated: CASSELEGYNSPLHF.

This chain connects TRBV6-4 to TRBJ2-5, with 8 bases that match TRBD1. Germline V gene sequence: CDR1 MRHNA, CDR2 SNTAGT. The CDR3 runs 17 residues. J lost 5 bases, V lost 6 bases, and 17 bases had no gene match. This CDR3 is CASRPEPGQVRWETQYF. The CDR3 bases are TGTGCCAGCAGACCAGAGCCGGGACAGGTGAGGTGGGAGACCCAGTACTTC.

CDR3 region: CASGASSGNTIYF. CDR3 sequence (DNA): TGTGCCAGCGGGGCCAGCTCTGGAAACACCATATATTTT. The V gene is TRBV12-3 or TRBV12-4, the J gene TRBJ1-3, with D possibly TRBD1 on 5 matching bases. V shed 8 bases and J shed 0 bases, with 8 bases lying between them. The CDR3 extends over 13 amino acids.

The chain recombines TRBV29-1 with TRBJ2-7, with D possibly TRBD1 on 5 matching bases. Per the germline V gene, CDR1 is SQVTM and CDR2 is ANQGSEA. This CDR3 is built from 13 residues. The V end was cut by 7 bases, the J end by 2 bases, with 15 bases between. The CDR3 region has the DNA TGCAGCGGGGCCCAGGGTTTCACCTACGAGCAGTACTTC. Translated: CSGAQGFTYEQYF.

The chain uses TRBV5-4 and TRBJ2-5, with 9 nucleotides matching TRBD2. J gave up 4 bases and V 3 bases, and 7 bases lay outside the gene matches. There are 15 residues in the CDR3. Germline V CDR1 and CDR2: SGHNT, YYREEE (reference sequence). The CDR3 loop reads CASSWGGAGGETQYF. The CDR3 region has the DNA TGTGCCAGCAGCTGGGGTGGAGCGGGAGGAGAGACCCAGTACTTC. The full variable domain, in which reference TRBV5-4 and TRBJ2-5 provide the parts outside the CDR3, is ETGVTQSPTHLIKTRGQQVTLRCSSQSGHNTVSWYQQALGQGPQFIFQYYREEENGRGNFPPRFSGLQFPNYSSELNVNALELDDSALYLCASSWGGAGGETQYFGPGTRLLVL.

This sequence joins TRBV5-1 and TRBJ2-5; no firm D call. The CDR3 is 13 residues long. Trimming cost V 0 bases and J 2 bases, with 5 bases left between them. Germline values: CDR1 SGHRS, CDR2 YFSETQ. Here the CDR3 DNA reads TGCGCCAGCAGCTTGGGGCAGCAAGAGACCCAGTACTTC. This sequence encodes CASSLGQQETQYF.

The rearrangement uses TRBV28 and TRBJ1-5; TRBD1 agrees at 7 bases. CDR3 length equals 15 residues. J gave up 4 bases and V 2 bases, and 5 bases lay outside the gene matches. CDR1 is MDHEN, CDR2 SYDVKM, per germline. Here the CDR3 reads CASSLLDRINQPQHF. The CDR3 DNA reads TGTGCCAGCAGTTTACTGGACAGGATAAATCAGCCCCAGCATTTT.

This clone showed up just a few times. The J gene is TRBJ1-4, the V gene TRBV12-3 or TRBV12-4, with D possibly matching TRBD1 (5 bases). The CDR3 is made up of 12 amino acids. With 5 bases removed from V and 7 bases from J, the gap between germline ends came to 8 bases. CDR3 sequence reads: CASSRGGEKLFF. The CDR3 DNA sequence: TGTGCCAGCAGTCGGGGGGGTGAAAAACTGTTTTTT.

This chain joins TRBV9 and TRBJ2-1, with 7 positions matching TRBD1. The length of the CDR3 is 16 residues. Germline V gene data show CDR1 as SGDLS and CDR2 as YYNGEE. With 4 bases clipped from V and 0 bases from J, the junction kept 7 bases outside the gene matches. The CDR3 loop is CASSPKWDSSYNEQFF. The CDR3 region has the DNA TGTGCCAGCAGCCCCAAGTGGGACAGCTCCTACAATGAGCAGTTCTTC.

The V and J genes are TRBV7-2 and TRBJ2-7; D might be TRBD1 (5 bases). Germline assignment: CDR1 SGHTA and CDR2 FQGNSA. The CDR3 is 15 residues long. Trimming left V 3 bases short and J 2 bases short, with 14 bases between. The CDR3 region is CASSFGSGLPYEQYF. For the CDR3, the DNA is TGTGCCAGCAGCTTTGGGTCAGGGCTCCCCTACGAGCAGTACTTC.

The gene calls are TRBV29-1 and TRBJ2-5; perhaps TRBD2 as D (5 bases). Trimming took 0 bases from V and 5 from J, leaving 13 bases between them. Germline V gene sequence: CDR1 SQVTM, CDR2 ANQGSEA. The length of the CDR3 is 14 residues. This CDR3 reads CSVEDQRGLETQYF. CDR3 DNA: TGCAGCGTTGAAGATCAGCGAGGGTTGGAGACCCAGTACTTC.

This clone was seen once. The sample carries other DNA sequences with the same CDR3. This chain uses TRBV19 with TRBJ1-5, with 7 bases lining up with TRBD1. Per the germline V gene, CDR1 is LNHDA and CDR2 is SQIVND (reference sequence). The V gene end was trimmed by 3 bases and the J gene end by 2 bases; junction bases not matched to a gene: 1. CDR3 length equals 14 residues. DNA of the CDR3: TGTGCCAGTAGTATTACAGGGGGCAATCAGCCCCAGCATTTT. It yields the protein CASSITGGNQPQHF.

This chain connects TRBV5-1 to TRBJ2-2; 8 bases fit TRBD1. With 5 bases clipped from V and 3 bases from J, the junction kept 3 bases outside the gene matches. CDR3 length: 14 residues. The germline V gene encodes CDR1 SGHRS and CDR2 YFSETQ. For the CDR3, the DNA is TGCGCCAGCAGGACAGGGGCGGACACCGGGGAGCTGTTTTTT. Translating it yields CASRTGADTGELFF.